Below, one T cell receptor (beta chain) is given with its context. Data came from immunoSEQ multiplex PCR; TCRdb stores just in-frame clones and leaves some out. In the table there are approximately 56,000 clones, about 88% of which are singletons. The sample originates from a study of OX40 agonist ivuxolimab in advanced cancers. The V and J ends lost 5 bases and 1 base, in that order; junction bases with no gene match: 8. This CDR3 is 16 amino acids long. Per the germline V gene, CDR1 is LNHNV and CDR2 is YYDKDF (reference sequence). This sample comprised CD4+ or CD8+ T cells sorted from blood, obtained in a trial of the OX40 agonist ivuxolimab. This chain joins TRBV15 and TRBJ1-1, with TRBD1 identical over 9 bases. The receptor was isolated from an adult with an advanced solid tumor such as melanoma, head and neck, liver or kidney cancer. In DNA, the CDR3 is TGTGCCACCAGCCTAGGACAGGGGACCTGGAACACTGAAGCTTTCTTT. It encodes CATSLGQGTWNTEAFF. Filled out from reference TRBV15 and TRBJ1-1, the complete variable domain reads DAMVIQNPRYQVTQFGKPVTLSCSQTLNHNVMYWYQQKSSQAPKLLFHYYDKDFNNEADTPDNFQSRRPNTSFCFLDIRSPGLGDTAMYLCATSLGQGTWNTEAFFGQGTRLTVV.